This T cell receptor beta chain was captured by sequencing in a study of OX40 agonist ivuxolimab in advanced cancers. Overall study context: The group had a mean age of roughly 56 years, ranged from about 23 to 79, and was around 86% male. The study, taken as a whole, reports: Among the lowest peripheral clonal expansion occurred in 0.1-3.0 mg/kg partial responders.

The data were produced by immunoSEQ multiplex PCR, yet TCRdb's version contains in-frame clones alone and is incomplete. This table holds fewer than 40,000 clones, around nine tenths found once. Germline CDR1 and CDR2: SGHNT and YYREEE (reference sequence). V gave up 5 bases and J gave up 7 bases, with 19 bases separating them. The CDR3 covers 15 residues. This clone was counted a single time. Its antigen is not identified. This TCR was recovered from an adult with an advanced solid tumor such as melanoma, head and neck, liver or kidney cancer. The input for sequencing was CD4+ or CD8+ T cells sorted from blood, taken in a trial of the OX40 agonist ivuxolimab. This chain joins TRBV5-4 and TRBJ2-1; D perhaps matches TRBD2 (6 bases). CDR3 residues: CASRDLDGGSNEQFF. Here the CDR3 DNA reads TGTGCCAGCAGGGACTTAGATGGGGGGTCAAATGAGCAGTTCTTC.